This TCR beta chain was sequenced in a study of blood T cells in healthy people across ages. Trimming removed 0 bases from V and 1 base from J; junction bases left unmatched: 10. This CDR3 contains 18 residues. CDR1 is SGDLS, CDR2 YYNGEE, per germline. Each sample yielded at least 6 micrograms of PBMC total RNA. Details on this clonotype: What it binds is not known.

Whole-study results and caveats: Both higher diversity and more naive CD4+ cells marked long-lived donors when set against aged donors.

The use of a sample-barcoded 5' primer and a J-beta primer mix characterized a second PCR of roughly 7 to 11 cycles. Each cDNA molecule was tagged by a template-switch adaptor that had 12 random nucleotides. TCRdb redid the calling of the 5' RACE reads with MiXCR, one entry per CDR3 protein. The table records 800,000 or so distinct CDR3 sequences, about 59% of them present only once. Material for sequencing was blood. This receptor was identified in a young man in good health. The V gene is TRBV9, the J gene TRBJ2-5; TRBD1 matches at 9 bases. For the CDR3, the DNA is TGTGCCAGCAGCGTAGAGAGGGGAGGACAGGGGTCCCAAGAGACCCAGTACTTC. It yields the protein CASSVERGGQGSQETQYF.